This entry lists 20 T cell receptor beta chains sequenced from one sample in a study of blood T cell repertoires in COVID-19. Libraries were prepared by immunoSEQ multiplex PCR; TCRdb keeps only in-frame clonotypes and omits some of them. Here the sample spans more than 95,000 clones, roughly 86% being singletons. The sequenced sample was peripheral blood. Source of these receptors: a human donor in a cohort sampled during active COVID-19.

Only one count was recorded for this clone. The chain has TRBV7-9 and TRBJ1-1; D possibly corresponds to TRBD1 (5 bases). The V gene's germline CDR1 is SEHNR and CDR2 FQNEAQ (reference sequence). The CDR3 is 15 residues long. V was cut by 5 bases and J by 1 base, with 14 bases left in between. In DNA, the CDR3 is TGTGCCAGCAGCGCATGGGGCACAACGAACACTGAAGCTTTCTTT. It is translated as CASSAWGTTNTEAFF. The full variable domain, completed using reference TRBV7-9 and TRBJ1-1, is DTGVSQNPRHKITKRGQNVTFRCDPISEHNRLYWYRQTLGQGPEFLTYFQNEAQLEKSRLLSDRFSAERPKGSFSTLEIQRTEQGDSAMYLCASSAWGTTNTEAFFGQGTRLTVV.

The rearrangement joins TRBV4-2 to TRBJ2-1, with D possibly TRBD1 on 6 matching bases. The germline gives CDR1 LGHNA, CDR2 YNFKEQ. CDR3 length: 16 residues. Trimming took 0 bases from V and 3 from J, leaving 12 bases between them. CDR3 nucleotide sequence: TGTGCCAGCAGCCAAGATCTTGACAGGCTCTACAATGAGCAGTTCTTC. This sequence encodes CASSQDLDRLYNEQFF.

This CDR3 is CASSLIDREEYEAFF. In nucleotides, the CDR3 is TGTGCCAGCAGCTTGATCGACAGGGAGGAGTATGAAGCTTTCTTT. The chain couples TRBV5-6 to TRBJ1-1, with 7 bases matching TRBD1. V lost 1 base and J lost 7; bases outside the gene matches: 10. Germline loops: CDR1 SGHDT, CDR2 YYEEEE. This CDR3 region has 15 residues.

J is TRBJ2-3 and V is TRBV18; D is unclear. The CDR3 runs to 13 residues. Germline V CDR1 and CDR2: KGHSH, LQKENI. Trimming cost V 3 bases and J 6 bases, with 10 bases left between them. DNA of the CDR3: TGTGCCAGCTCACCCTCAGAGGAGGATACGCAGTATTTT. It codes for CASSPSEEDTQYF.

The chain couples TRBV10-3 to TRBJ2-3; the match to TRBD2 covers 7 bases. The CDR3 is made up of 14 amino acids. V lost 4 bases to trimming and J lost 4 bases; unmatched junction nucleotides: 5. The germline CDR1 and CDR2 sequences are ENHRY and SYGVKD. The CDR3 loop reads CAISGSGSPDTQYF. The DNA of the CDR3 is TGTGCCATCAGTGGTAGCGGGTCCCCAGATACGCAGTATTTT.

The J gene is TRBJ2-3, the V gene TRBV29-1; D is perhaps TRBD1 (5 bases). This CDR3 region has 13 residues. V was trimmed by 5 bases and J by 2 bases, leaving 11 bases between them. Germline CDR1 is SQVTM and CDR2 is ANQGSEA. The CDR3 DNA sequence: TGCAGCGTTCAGGGTCGGGCCACAGATACGCAGTATTTT. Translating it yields CSVQGRATDTQYF.

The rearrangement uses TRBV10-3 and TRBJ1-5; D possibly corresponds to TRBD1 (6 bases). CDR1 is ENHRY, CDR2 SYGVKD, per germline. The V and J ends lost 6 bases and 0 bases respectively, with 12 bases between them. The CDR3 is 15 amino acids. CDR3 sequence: CAIRPGHNSNQPQHF. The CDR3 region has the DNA TGTGCCATCAGGCCGGGACACAATAGCAATCAGCCCCAGCATTTT.

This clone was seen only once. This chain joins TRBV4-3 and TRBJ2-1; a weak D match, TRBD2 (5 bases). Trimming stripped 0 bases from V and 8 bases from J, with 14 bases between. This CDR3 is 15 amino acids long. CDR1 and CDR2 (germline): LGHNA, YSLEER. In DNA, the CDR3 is TGCGCCAGCAGCCAAGAGGCGGGTTCGTACTATGAGCAGTTCTTC. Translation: CASSQEAGSYYEQFF.

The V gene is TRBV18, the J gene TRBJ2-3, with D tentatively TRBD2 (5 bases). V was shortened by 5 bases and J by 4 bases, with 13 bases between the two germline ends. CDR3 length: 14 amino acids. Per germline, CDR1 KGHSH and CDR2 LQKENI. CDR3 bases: TGTGCCAGCTCAGGTCAAGGGAGTGCAGATACGCAGTATTTT. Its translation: CASSGQGSADTQYF.

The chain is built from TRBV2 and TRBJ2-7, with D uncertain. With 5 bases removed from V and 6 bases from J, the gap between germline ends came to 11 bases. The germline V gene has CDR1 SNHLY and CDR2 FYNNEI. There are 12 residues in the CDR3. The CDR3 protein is CASSSGFSEQYF. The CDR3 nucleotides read TGTGCCAGCAGTTCGGGTTTCTCCGAGCAGTACTTC.

CDR3 protein: CASSQNSGATDTQYF. CDR3 in DNA: TGTGCCAGCAGCCAAAATAGCGGGGCGACAGATACGCAGTATTTT. J is TRBJ2-3 and V is TRBV4-2, with 8 bases lining up with TRBD2. Germline lookup yields CDR1 LGHNA and CDR2 YNFKEQ. Trimming removed 2 bases from V and 3 bases from J; junction bases left unmatched: 4. The CDR3 consists of 15 residues.

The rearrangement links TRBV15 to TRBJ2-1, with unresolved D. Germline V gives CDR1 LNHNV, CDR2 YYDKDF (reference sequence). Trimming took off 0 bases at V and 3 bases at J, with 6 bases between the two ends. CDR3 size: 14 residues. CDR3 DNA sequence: TGTGCCACCAGCAGAGATCTGAGCTACAATGAGCAGTTCTTC. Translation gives CATSRDLSYNEQFF.

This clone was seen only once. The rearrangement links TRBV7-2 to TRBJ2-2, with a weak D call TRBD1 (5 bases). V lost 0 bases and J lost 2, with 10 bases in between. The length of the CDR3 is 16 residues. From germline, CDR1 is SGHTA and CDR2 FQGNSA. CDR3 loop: CASSLASQGNTGELFF. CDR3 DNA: TGTGCCAGCAGCTTAGCCAGTCAGGGAAACACCGGGGAGCTGTTTTTT.

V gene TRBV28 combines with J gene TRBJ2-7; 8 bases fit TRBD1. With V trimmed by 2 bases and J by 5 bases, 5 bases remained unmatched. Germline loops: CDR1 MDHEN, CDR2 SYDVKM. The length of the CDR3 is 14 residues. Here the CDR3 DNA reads TGTGCCAGCAGTTTACCCGTGACAGGGGACGAGCAGTACTTC. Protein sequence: CASSLPVTGDEQYF. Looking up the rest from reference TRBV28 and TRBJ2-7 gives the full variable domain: DVKVTQSSRYLVKRTGEKVFLECVQDMDHENMFWYRQDPGLGLRLIYFSYDVKMKEKGDIPEGYSVSREKKERFSLILESASTNQTSMYLCASSLPVTGDEQYFGPGTRLTVT.

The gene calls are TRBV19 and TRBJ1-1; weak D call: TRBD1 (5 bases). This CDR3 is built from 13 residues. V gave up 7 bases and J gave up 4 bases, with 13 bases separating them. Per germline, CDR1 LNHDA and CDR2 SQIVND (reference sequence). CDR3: CASKYRGGTEAFF. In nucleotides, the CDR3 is TGTGCCAGTAAGTATAGGGGAGGCACTGAAGCTTTCTTT.

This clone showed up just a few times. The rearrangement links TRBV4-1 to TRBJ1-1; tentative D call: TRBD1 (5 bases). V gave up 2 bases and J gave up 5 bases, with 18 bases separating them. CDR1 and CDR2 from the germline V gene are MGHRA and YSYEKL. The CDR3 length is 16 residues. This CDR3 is CASSQRPTDGGTEAFF. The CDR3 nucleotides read TGCGCCAGCAGCCAAAGGCCTACGGACGGGGGTACTGAAGCTTTCTTT.

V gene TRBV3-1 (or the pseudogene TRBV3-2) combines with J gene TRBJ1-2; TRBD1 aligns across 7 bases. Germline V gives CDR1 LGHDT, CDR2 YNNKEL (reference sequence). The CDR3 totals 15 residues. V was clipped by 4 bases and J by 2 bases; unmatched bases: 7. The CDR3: CASSPSDRVNYGYTF. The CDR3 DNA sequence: TGTGCCAGCAGCCCGAGCGACAGGGTCAACTATGGCTACACCTTC.

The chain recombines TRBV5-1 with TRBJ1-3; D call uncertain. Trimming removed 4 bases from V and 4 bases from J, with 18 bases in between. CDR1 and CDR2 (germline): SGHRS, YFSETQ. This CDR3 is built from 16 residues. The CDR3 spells CASSLPMAGRGNTIYF. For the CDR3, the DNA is TGCGCCAGCAGCCTACCAATGGCGGGGAGAGGAAACACCATATATTTT.

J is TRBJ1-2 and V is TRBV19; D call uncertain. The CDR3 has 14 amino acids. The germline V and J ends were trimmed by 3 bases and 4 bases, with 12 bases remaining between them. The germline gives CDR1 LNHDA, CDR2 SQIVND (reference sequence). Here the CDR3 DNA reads TGTGCCAGTAGTATCCCAGGAATCCTCTATGGCTACACCTTC. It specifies CASSIPGILYGYTF.

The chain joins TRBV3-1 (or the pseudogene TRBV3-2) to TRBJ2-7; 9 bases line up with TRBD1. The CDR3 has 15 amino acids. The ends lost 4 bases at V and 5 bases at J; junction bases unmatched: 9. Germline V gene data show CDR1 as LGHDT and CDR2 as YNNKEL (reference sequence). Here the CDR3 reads CASSPRTGVINEQYF. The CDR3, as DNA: TGTGCCAGCAGCCCCCGGACAGGGGTCATTAACGAGCAGTACTTC.